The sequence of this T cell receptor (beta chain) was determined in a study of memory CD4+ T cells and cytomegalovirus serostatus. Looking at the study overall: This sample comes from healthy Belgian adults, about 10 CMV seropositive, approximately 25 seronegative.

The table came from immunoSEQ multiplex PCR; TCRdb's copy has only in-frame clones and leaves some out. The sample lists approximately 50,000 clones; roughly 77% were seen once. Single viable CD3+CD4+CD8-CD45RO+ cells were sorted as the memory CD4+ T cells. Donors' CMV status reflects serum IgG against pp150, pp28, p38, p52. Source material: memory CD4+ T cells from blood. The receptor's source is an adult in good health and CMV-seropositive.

The CDR3 DNA reads TGTGCCAGCAGCTTCAGACAGGGAGGGAGGCCGAACACTGAAGCTTTCTTT. Encoded protein: CASSFRQGGRPNTEAFF. The chain is built from TRBV7-3 and TRBJ1-1; 7 nucleotides line up with TRBD1. There are 17 residues in the CDR3. V lost 3 bases and J lost 1; bases outside the gene matches: 11. Germline CDR1 is SGHTA and CDR2 is FQGTGA.